Presented here are 29 T cell receptor beta chains from one specimen sequenced in a study of beta chain features in type 1 diabetes. General study points: Moderate yet significant TCRB CDR3 shortening was seen in Type 1 diabetes patients in all four CD4+ subsets.

Their cognate antigens are unknown. The isolated RNA, all of it, was reverse transcribed, so expressed TCRB transcripts were what got sequenced. Measured with immunoSEQ multiplex PCR; TCRdb has only the in-frame clones, and not every one. Of some 360,000 clones in the sample, 8.5% to 10% were seen once. The sample comprised central memory CD4+ T cells from blood. The receptors stem from a man aged 30-40 years with type 1 diabetes.

This clone turned up a few times. With a much larger clone just one base away, this may be a read error. This chain uses TRBV11-1 with TRBJ2-2; D not resolved. Germline assignment: CDR1 SGHAT and CDR2 FQDESV (reference sequence). The CDR3 runs to 12 residues. Trimming took off 5 bases at V and 0 bases at J, with 1 base between the two ends. The CDR3 DNA sequence: TGTGCCAGCAGCCCGAACACCGGGGAGCTGTTTTTT. Translated, it gives CASSPNTGELFF.

This clone showed up just a few times. J is TRBJ2-1 and V is TRBV19; tentatively, D is TRBD1 (7 bases). The CDR3 spans 18 residues. Trimming left V 4 bases short and J 6 bases short, with 25 bases between. CDR1 is LNHDA, CDR2 SQIVND, per germline (reference sequence). The chain's CDR3 is CASSNPFFRTGGPNEQFF. CDR3 DNA sequence: TGTGCCAGTAGTAACCCCTTTTTTCGGACAGGAGGGCCCAATGAGCAGTTCTTC.

This clone was counted between two and nine times. The chain links TRBV7-2 to TRBJ2-4, with TRBD2 as a possible D gene (5 bases). The germline V and J ends were trimmed by 5 bases and 0 bases, with 14 bases remaining between them. Germline CDR1 is SGHTA and CDR2 is FQGNSA. This CDR3 has 16 amino acids. Written as DNA, the CDR3 is TGTGCCAGCAGCCCCGGGAAAGCAACAGCCAAAAACATTCAGTACTTC. Its protein product is CASSPGKATAKNIQYF.

V usage is TRBV23-1 and J usage is TRBJ2-1, with D perhaps matching TRBD2 (7 bases). TRBV23-1 is flagged as an ORF with uncertain function. The CDR3 is 15 amino acids. Trimming cost V 6 bases and J 9 bases, with 21 bases left between them. DNA of the CDR3: TGCGCCAGCAGCCAAGGTTGGGGAGGGGGTAGTGAGCAGTTCTTC. This translates into CASSQGWGGGSEQFF.

This chain connects TRBV27 to TRBJ1-1, with D possibly being TRBD1 (5 bases). This CDR3 has 16 amino acids. V was shortened by 6 bases and J by 1 base, with 18 bases between the two germline ends. The germline CDR1 and CDR2 sequences are MNHEY and SMNVEV (reference sequence). CDR3 region: CASSNLPGTANTEAFF. In DNA form, the CDR3 reads TGTGCCAGCAGCAACCTGCCCGGGACGGCGAACACTGAAGCTTTCTTT.

This clone was detected only a few times. One junction end disagrees with the germline gene, perhaps due to a read error. The identical CDR3 is also encoded by other nucleotide sequences in the sample. The genes are TRBV4-1 and TRBJ1-5, with D possibly being TRBD1 (5 bases). Per the germline V gene, CDR1 is MGHRA and CDR2 is YSYEKL. This CDR3 contains 16 residues. The CDR3 loop is CASSQAGQGLNQPQHF. CDR3 DNA sequence: TGTGCCAGCAGCCAAGCGGGGCAGGGCTTGAATCAGCCCCAGCATTTT.

This clone has a count of ten or more. The chain links TRBV18 to TRBJ2-2; possibly TRBD1 for D (6 bases). With 0 bases removed from V and 4 bases from J, the gap between germline ends came to 9 bases. Germline CDR1 is KGHSH and CDR2 is LQKENI. The CDR3 totals 15 residues. Here the CDR3 reads CASSPPGTSTGELFF. As DNA, the CDR3 is TGTGCCAGCTCACCACCCGGGACATCCACCGGGGAGCTGTTTTTT.

This clone was counted a few times. V usage is TRBV11-2 and J usage is TRBJ1-4; unclear D gene. Germline CDR1 reads SGHAT; CDR2 reads FQNNGV. V was pared by 5 bases and J by 0 bases, with 13 bases between. This CDR3 has 16 residues. CDR3 amino acids: CASSANTVSTNEKLFF. The CDR3 DNA reads as TGTGCCAGCAGCGCTAACACAGTATCAACTAATGAAAAACTGTTTTTT.

The chain joins TRBV19 to TRBJ1-1; D gene ambiguous. The CDR3 contains 12 residues. Looked up from germline, CDR1 is LNHDA and CDR2 is SQIVND (reference sequence). Trimming left V 10 bases short and J 4 bases short, with 13 bases between. CDR3 sequence: CAKRLKGTEAFF. CDR3 sequence (DNA): TGTGCCAAAAGGCTTAAGGGCACTGAAGCTTTCTTT.

In this sample, this clone turned up a few times. The chain joins TRBV28 to TRBJ2-3, with 9 bases aligning to TRBD2. The V segment lost 4 bases and the J segment 0 bases; nucleotides outside the gene matches: 5. CDR3 size: 16 residues. CDR1 is MDHEN, CDR2 SYDVKM, per germline. The CDR3 DNA is TGTGCCAGCAGTTCAGCTAGCGGGACTAGCACAGATACGCAGTATTTT. It translates to CASSSASGTSTDTQYF.

This chain links TRBV9 with TRBJ2-1, with 10 bases matching TRBD2. V dropped 2 bases and J dropped 1; count of bases not matched to a gene: 9. Looked up from germline, CDR1 is SGDLS and CDR2 is YYNGEE. The CDR3 runs to 18 residues. CDR3 amino acids: CASSVGGTSASSYNEQFF. The CDR3 DNA reads TGTGCCAGCAGCGTCGGCGGGACTAGCGCCTCTTCCTACAATGAGCAGTTCTTC.

Regarding this clone: One end of the junction is discordant with germline, which a read error may explain. This chain uses TRBV28 with TRBJ2-7; D gene ambiguous. The CDR3 totals 12 residues. Germline V gene sequence: CDR1 MDHEN, CDR2 SYDVKM. DNA for the CDR3: TGTGCCACCAGTAGGAGTTTCTACGAGCAGTACTTC. This translates into CATSRSFYEQYF. Combining the CDR3 with reference TRBV28 and TRBJ2-7 gives the whole variable domain DVKVTQSSRYLVKRTGEKVFLECVQDMDHENMFWYRQDPGLGLRLIYFSYDVKMKEKGDIPEGYSVSREKKERFSLILESASTNQTSMYLCATSRSFYEQYFGPGTRLTVT.

This clone has more than one count but fewer than ten. The V call is TRBV4-3, the J call TRBJ2-3; no clear D gene. The V and J ends lost 1 base and 4 bases respectively, with 6 bases between them. The CDR3 consists of 13 residues. Germline values: CDR1 LGHNA, CDR2 YSLEER. CDR3 DNA: TGCGCCAGCAGCCAAGCCAATTCAGATACGCAGTATTTT. Protein: CASSQANSDTQYF.

This chain links TRBV5-4 with TRBJ1-4, with 9 bases lining up with TRBD1. Losses at the gene ends were 3 bases for V and 4 bases for J; bases not matched to a gene: 7. CDR3 length equals 16 residues. Germline CDR1 SGHNT, CDR2 YYREEE (reference sequence). CDR3 protein: CASSSGQGRRNEKLFF. The CDR3 nucleotides read TGTGCCAGCAGCTCGGGACAGGGCAGACGTAATGAAAAACTGTTTTTT.

V is TRBV5-5 and J is TRBJ1-2, with D tentatively TRBD1 (5 bases). CDR3 length equals 14 residues. Germline-derived CDR1 and CDR2 are SGHKS and YYEKEE (reference sequence). V lost 3 bases, J lost 6 bases, and 15 bases lay in between. CDR3 in DNA: TGTGCCAGCAGCTCGGACACCGGGTTTAATGGCTACACCTTC. Translating it yields CASSSDTGFNGYTF.

This clone was detected only a few times. The V and J genes are TRBV4-3 and TRBJ2-3, with 7 bases that match TRBD1. The CDR3 loop spans 16 amino acids. Germline lookup yields CDR1 LGHNA and CDR2 YSLEER. With V trimmed by 4 bases and J by 2 bases, 9 bases remained unmatched. CDR3 in amino acids: CASSPYPGQNTDTQYF. CDR3 nucleotide sequence: TGCGCCAGCAGCCCCTATCCGGGACAGAACACAGATACGCAGTATTTT.

The J gene is TRBJ1-1, the V gene TRBV28; D might be TRBD1 (5 bases). Germline V lookup: CDR1 MDHEN, CDR2 SYDVKM. The CDR3 is 16 residues long. V was clipped by 0 bases and J by 0 bases, with 11 bases between them. The CDR3 DNA reads as TGTGCCAGCAGTTTATGGGGGACGACCATGAACACTGAAGCTTTCTTT. Residues: CASSLWGTTMNTEAFF.

This clone was recorded many times. V gene TRBV28 combines with J gene TRBJ2-1; D ambiguous. Between the trimmed V and J ends, which lost 5 bases and 10 bases, there was a span of 12 bases. CDR1 is MDHEN and CDR2 is SYDVKM in the germline V gene. The length of the CDR3 is 12 residues. CDR3 coding DNA: TGTGCCAGCAGTCGCTACCCCGGAGAGCAGTTCTTC. Translation gives CASSRYPGEQFF.

This clone was observed at least ten times. The chain recombines TRBV10-2 with TRBJ2-7, with D possibly TRBD2 on 6 matching bases. V was shortened by 2 bases and J by 13 bases, with 15 bases between the two germline ends. The CDR3 loop spans 12 amino acids. Germline V gene lookup returns CDR1 WSHSY and CDR2 SAAADI. The chain's CDR3 is CASSEPLLASYF. The CDR3 DNA reads TGCGCCAGCAGTGAGCCCCTACTAGCTTCCTACTTC.

This clone was counted ten times or more. The chain links TRBV5-6 to TRBJ2-4, with D perhaps matching TRBD2 (6 bases). The CDR3 loop spans 14 amino acids. Germline loops: CDR1 SGHDT, CDR2 YYEEEE. With 0 bases removed from V and 6 bases from J, the gap between germline ends came to 10 bases. The CDR3 DNA reads as TGTGCCAGCAGCTTGGCGGGACTGGGAAACATTCAGTACTTC. Translating gives CASSLAGLGNIQYF.

This clone was counted a few times. The chain recombines TRBV9 with TRBJ1-1, with a weak D call TRBD1 (6 bases). Trimming took off 2 bases at V and 1 base at J, with 12 bases between the two ends. CDR1 SGDLS and CDR2 YYNGEE come from the germline V gene. The CDR3 totals 15 residues. This CDR3 is CASSVSGHRNTEAFF. For the CDR3, the DNA is TGTGCCAGCAGCGTCTCGGGACACCGGAACACTGAAGCTTTCTTT. Combining the CDR3 with reference TRBV9 and TRBJ1-1 gives the whole variable domain DSGVTQTPKHLITATGQRVTLRCSPRSGDLSVYWYQQSLDQGLQFLIQYYNGEERAKGNILERFSAQQFPDLHSELNLSSLELGDSALYFCASSVSGHRNTEAFFGQGTRLTVV.

This clone came up many times. V usage is TRBV4-1 and J usage is TRBJ1-4; a weak D match, TRBD1 (6 bases). V was cut by 4 bases and J by 8 bases, with 14 bases left in between. The CDR3 has 14 amino acids. Germline lookup yields CDR1 MGHRA and CDR2 YSYEKL. The CDR3, as DNA: TGCGCCAGCAGCCGTCAAAGGGGGGGGGAAAAACTGTTTTTT. This translates into CASSRQRGGEKLFF.

The chain joins TRBV6-5 to TRBJ2-5, with 10 bases fitting TRBD2. The CDR3 extends over 15 amino acids. V shed 4 bases and J 5 bases; nucleotides not matched to a gene: 7. Germline V CDR1 and CDR2: MNHEY, SVGAGI. The chain's CDR3 is CASSSPSGRRETQYF. Here the CDR3 DNA reads TGTGCCAGCAGTTCACCTAGCGGGAGAAGGGAGACCCAGTACTTC.

This clone was observed at least ten times. The V gene is TRBV10-3, the J gene TRBJ1-1, with a tentative D call TRBD1 (5 bases). Deletions cut 3 bases from V and 10 bases from J, with 21 bases between. Germline V gene data show CDR1 as ENHRY and CDR2 as SYGVKD. CDR3 length equals 15 residues. This CDR3 reads CAISDPGLQLWGAFF. The DNA of the CDR3 is TGTGCCATCAGTGACCCAGGGTTACAGTTATGGGGAGCTTTCTTT.

The rearrangement joins TRBV27 to TRBJ2-4; TRBD1 agrees at 8 bases. The CDR3 loop spans 14 amino acids. Per the germline V gene, CDR1 is MNHEY and CDR2 is SMNVEV (reference sequence). V lost 2 bases and J lost 3; bases outside the gene matches: 0. CDR3 amino acids: CASSLGTGKNIQYF. The CDR3 region has the DNA TGTGCCAGCAGTTTAGGGACAGGCAAAAACATTCAGTACTTC.

The chain recombines TRBV11-2 with TRBJ2-1; D might be TRBD1 (6 bases). The CDR3 has 15 residues. Germline-derived CDR1 and CDR2 are SGHAT and FQNNGV. Trimming cost V 2 bases and J 3 bases, with 11 bases left between them. The CDR3 DNA follows: TGTGCCAGCAGCTTACAGGGGTCGTTCTACAATGAGCAGTTCTTC. The encoded protein is CASSLQGSFYNEQFF. Combining the CDR3 with reference TRBV11-2 and TRBJ2-1 gives the whole variable domain EAGVAQSPRYKIIEKRQSVAFWCNPISGHATLYWYQQILGQGPKLLIQFQNNGVVDDSQLPKDRFSAERLKGVDSTLKIQPAKLEDSAVYLCASSLQGSFYNEQFFGPGTRLTVL.

This clone has a handful of counts. V usage is TRBV5-4 and J usage is TRBJ2-4; 8 bases are shared with TRBD1. This CDR3 has 13 residues. Germline V gene sequence: CDR1 SGHNT, CDR2 YYREEE (reference sequence). V shed 4 bases, J shed 9 bases, and the junction held 6 bases outside the gene matches. The CDR3 nucleotides read TGTGCCAGCAGCCCGGACAGGGAAAGCATTCAGTACTTC. Protein: CASSPDRESIQYF.

This clone was found a few times. The chain is built from TRBV4-2 and TRBJ2-2; 12 bases match TRBD2. The V and J ends lost 5 bases and 6 bases, in that order; junction bases with no gene match: 4. The CDR3 has 15 residues. CDR1 and CDR2 (germline): LGHNA, YNFKEQ. CDR3: CASSSGTSGPGELFF. The CDR3 coding sequence is TGTGCCAGCAGCTCTGGGACTAGCGGGCCCGGGGAGCTGTTTTTT.

This clone was found many times. V usage is TRBV28 and J usage is TRBJ2-3; TRBD1 aligns across 9 bases. V trimming: 5 bases; J trimming: 5 bases; junction bases outside the gene matches: 11. The germline V gene has CDR1 MDHEN and CDR2 SYDVKM. This CDR3 has 16 amino acids. DNA for the CDR3: TGTGCCAGCAGTCGGGGACAGGGCTCAGGGCAAGATACGCAGTATTTT. This gives the protein CASSRGQGSGQDTQYF. Full variable domain (outside the CDR3, taken from reference TRBV28 and TRBJ2-3): DVKVTQSSRYLVKRTGEKVFLECVQDMDHENMFWYRQDPGLGLRLIYFSYDVKMKEKGDIPEGYSVSREKKERFSLILESASTNQTSMYLCASSRGQGSGQDTQYFGPGTRLTVL.